The rows below give T cell receptor beta chains drawn from one sample of a study of control samples from healthy donors and cancer patients. Here immunoSEQ multiplex PCR was the method, and the copy in TCRdb shows in-frame clones only, minus some. This sample has about 160,000 clones, with over 90% found just once. Sequencing was done on a sample of blood. These receptors were collected from a woman in her thirties in good health. Each CDR3 is given with its conserved first and last residue. A D gene is named only where the DNA matches it firmly. Clone size is not always given. Where it is, it says once, few, many or a class for expanded clones.

J: TRBJ2-3
D: TRBD2
V: TRBV2
size: -
CDR3: CASSEGLRESVDTQYF
DNA: TGTGCCAGCAGTGAAGGTCTGCGGGAGTCAGTCGATACGCAGTATTTT

J: TRBJ2-1
D: -
V: TRBV7-9
size: -
CDR3: CASSLRRDEQFF
DNA: TGTGCCAGCAGCTTACGAAGAGATGAGCAGTTCTTC

J: TRBJ2-6
D: -
V: TRBV10-1
size: -
CDR3: CASSQGQGLGTGANVLTF
DNA: TGCGCCAGCAGCCAAGGACAGGGACTAGGGACAGGGGCCAACGTCCTGACTTTC

J: TRBJ2-7
D: -
V: TRBV10-3
size: -
CDR3: CAISDLGGKSSYEQYF
DNA: TGTGCCATCAGTGACCTAGGGGGTAAAAGCTCCTACGAGCAGTACTTC

J: TRBJ2-7
D: -
V: TRBV14
size: -
CDR3: CASSQELLLHEQYF
DNA: TGTGCCAGCAGCCAAGAACTCTTATTGCACGAGCAGTACTTC

J: TRBJ2-5
D: TRBD1
V: TRBV24-1
size: -
CDR3: CATSEPRQGRETQYF
DNA: TGTGCCACCAGTGAGCCCCGACAGGGTCGGGAGACCCAGTACTTC

J: TRBJ2-7
D: TRBD1
V: TRBV5-5
size: -
CDR3: CASSLYAGQGPYEQYF
DNA: TGTGCCAGCAGCTTGTATGCGGGACAGGGACCCTACGAGCAGTACTTC

J: TRBJ2-3
D: -
V: TRBV28
size: -
CDR3: CASSLSQASTDTQYF
DNA: TGTGCCAGCAGTTTATCACAGGCTAGCACAGATACGCAGTATTTT

J: TRBJ1-1
D: -
V: TRBV29-1
size: once
CDR3: CSIEGDTEAFF
DNA: TGCAGCATAGAGGGGGACACTGAAGCTTTCTTT

J: TRBJ2-1
D: -
V: TRBV7-9
size: -
CDR3: CASSFRTEAYNEQFF
DNA: TGTGCCAGCAGCTTTAGGACAGAGGCCTACAATGAGCAGTTCTTC

J: TRBJ1-4
D: -
V: TRBV6-6
size: -
CDR3: CASSPGSEKLFF
DNA: TGTGCCAGCAGCCCGGGGTCTGAAAAACTGTTTTTT

J: TRBJ1-1
D: -
V: TRBV25-1
size: -
CDR3: CASSEYGGDRLGAFF
DNA: TGTGCCAGCAGTGAATATGGAGGCGACAGGTTGGGAGCTTTCTTT